A single T cell receptor (beta chain) is shown here with its context. The sample comes from a study of T cells of healthy individuals. Each CDR3 protein is one row after TCRdb ran MiXCR on the 5' RACE reads. The table records around 100,000 distinct CDR3 sequences, roughly 18% of them present only once. Trimming took off 3 bases at V and 6 bases at J, with 8 bases between the two ends. Germline V gives CDR1 GTSNPN, CDR2 SVGIG (reference sequence). The CDR3 contains 12 residues. This clonotype was sampled from a human donor in good health. This sequence joins TRBV30 and TRBJ2-2; tentatively, D is TRBD1 or TRBD2 (6 bases each). The CDR3 nucleotides are TGTGCCTGGAGAGGGGGGCCCGGGGAGCTGTTTTTT. Encoded protein: CAWRGGPGELFF.